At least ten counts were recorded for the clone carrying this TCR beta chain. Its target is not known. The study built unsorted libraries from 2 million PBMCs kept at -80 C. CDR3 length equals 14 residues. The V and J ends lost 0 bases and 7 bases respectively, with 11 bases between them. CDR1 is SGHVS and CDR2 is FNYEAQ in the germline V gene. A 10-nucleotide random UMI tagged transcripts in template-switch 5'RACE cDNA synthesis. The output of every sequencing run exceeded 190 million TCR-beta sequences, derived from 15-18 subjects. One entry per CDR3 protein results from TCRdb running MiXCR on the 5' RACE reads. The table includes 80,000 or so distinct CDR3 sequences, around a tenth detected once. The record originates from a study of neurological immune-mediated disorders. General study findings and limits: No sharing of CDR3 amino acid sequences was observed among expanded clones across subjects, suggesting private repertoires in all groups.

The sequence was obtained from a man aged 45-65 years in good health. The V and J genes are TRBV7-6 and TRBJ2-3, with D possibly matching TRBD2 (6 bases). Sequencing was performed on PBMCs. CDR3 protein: CASSLAGEAHTQYF. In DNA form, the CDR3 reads TGTGCCAGCAGCTTAGCGGGGGAGGCGCATACGCAGTATTTT.